What follows are 21 T cell receptor beta chains derived from one specimen sequenced in a study of cytomegalovirus exposure and HLA in healthy donors. The study ran its PCR with 60 Vbeta and 13 Jbeta primers. Data came from immunoSEQ multiplex PCR; TCRdb stores just in-frame clones and leaves some out. The sample lists some 60,000 clones; more than 75% were seen once. Material: PBMCs. The receptors originated from a man aged 18 to 30 in good health and CMV-seronegative.

This clone was recorded only once. The rearrangement joins TRBV7-9 to TRBJ2-5; D remains ambiguous. Trimming took 5 bases from V and 4 from J, leaving 14 bases between them. The CDR3 extends over 14 amino acids. The germline CDR1 and CDR2 sequences are SEHNR and FQNEAQ (reference sequence). The CDR3: CASSITVLVETQYF. In DNA, the CDR3 is TGTGCCAGCAGCATAACGGTCTTAGTAGAGACCCAGTACTTC.

The count of this clone is one. The chain has TRBV5-1 and TRBJ1-1, with D maybe TRBD1 (6 bases). V was cut by 2 bases and J by 1 base, with 9 bases left in between. CDR3 size: 14 residues. Germline-derived CDR1 and CDR2 are SGHRS and YFSETQ. The DNA for the CDR3 is TGCGCCAGCAGCTTTTCGGGACAGAACACTGAAGCTTTCTTT. This codes for CASSFSGQNTEAFF.

The chain joins TRBV9 to TRBJ2-5; 9 positions agree with TRBD1. Germline V lookup: CDR1 SGDLS, CDR2 YYNGEE. This CDR3 has 19 amino acids. V was clipped by 4 bases and J by 4 bases; unmatched bases: 20. CDR3 nucleotides: TGTGCCAGCAGCACCCAGACCGGGACAGGGTGGGGGCGGGGAGAGACCCAGTACTTC. It translates to CASSTQTGTGWGRGETQYF.

V is TRBV18 and J is TRBJ1-2, with 9 positions matching TRBD1. This CDR3 spans 15 amino acids. Germline trimming cut 6 bases from V and 2 bases from J; bases unmatched to any gene: 7. Germline CDR1 reads KGHSH; CDR2 reads LQKENI. The CDR3 DNA sequence: TGTGCCAGCTCCCAAACGGGACAGGGAAACTATGGCTACACCTTC. It encodes CASSQTGQGNYGYTF.

This chain connects TRBV11-2 to TRBJ1-1, with D tentatively TRBD1 (6 bases). Trimming took 0 bases from V and 5 from J, leaving 16 bases between them. CDR1 is SGHAT, CDR2 FQNNGV, per germline. This CDR3 is built from 16 residues. The DNA for the CDR3 is TGTGCCAGCAGCTTAGACAGGGCTGGGGGCGAGACTGAAGCTTTCTTT. It codes for CASSLDRAGGETEAFF.

The count of this clone is one. The chain links TRBV5-1 to TRBJ1-2; TRBD1 matches 7 bases. J lost 8 bases, V lost 7 bases, and 8 bases had no gene match. The CDR3 consists of 12 residues. The V gene's germline CDR1 is SGHRS and CDR2 YFSETQ. CDR3 residues: CASEGGEEGYTF. CDR3 coding DNA: TGCGCCAGCGAAGGGGGCGAGGAAGGCTACACCTTC.

V is TRBV28 and J is TRBJ1-1, with 8 bases aligning to TRBD1. J was trimmed by 4 bases and V by 5 bases; bases with no gene match: 9. CDR3 size: 15 residues. The germline CDR1 and CDR2 sequences are MDHEN and SYDVKM. The DNA of the CDR3 is TGTGCCAGCAGTGCGTACCCGGACAGGGCCACTGAAGCTTTCTTT. It encodes CASSAYPDRATEAFF.

This chain connects TRBV7-9 to TRBJ2-7; D gene unclear. The CDR3 runs to 14 residues. V shed 3 bases and J shed 2 bases, with 11 bases lying between them. Germline CDR1 and CDR2: SEHNR and FQNEAQ (reference sequence). This CDR3 is CASSFGPETYEQYF. The CDR3 DNA reads as TGTGCCAGCAGCTTTGGGCCCGAAACCTACGAGCAGTACTTC.

The chain recombines TRBV15 with TRBJ1-5; TRBD1 agrees at 7 bases. V lost 1 base to trimming and J lost 6 bases; unmatched junction nucleotides: 6. The CDR3 is 15 residues long. Germline CDR1 reads LNHNV; CDR2 reads YYDKDF (reference sequence). The CDR3 loop is CATSRGLDRVQPQHF. CDR3 DNA: TGTGCCACCAGCAGAGGCCTCGACAGGGTTCAGCCCCAGCATTTT. The full variable domain, its missing parts supplied by reference TRBV15 and TRBJ1-5, is DAMVIQNPRYQVTQFGKPVTLSCSQTLNHNVMYWYQQKSSQAPKLLFHYYDKDFNNEADTPDNFQSRRPNTSFCFLDIRSPGLGDTAMYLCATSRGLDRVQPQHFGDGTRLSIL.

The V call is TRBV2, the J call TRBJ2-2; D possibly corresponds to TRBD1 (6 bases). The CDR3 runs to 12 residues. Trimming stripped 6 bases from V and 6 bases from J, with 8 bases between. CDR1 SNHLY and CDR2 FYNNEI come from the germline V gene. CDR3 DNA sequence: TGTGCCAGCAGGCGGACAGCCGGGGAGCTGTTTTTT. This translates into CASRRTAGELFF.

This clone has only one observation. The chain joins TRBV29-1 to TRBJ1-1; tentative D call: TRBD1 (5 bases). CDR1 is SQVTM, CDR2 ANQGSEA, per germline. CDR3 length equals 11 residues. DNA for the CDR3: TGCAGGGGGGGGGAAAACACTGAAGCTTTCTTT. Encoded protein: CRGGENTEAFF.

This CDR3 is CASRQEPGYGYTF. CDR3 nucleotides: TGTGCCAGCAGACAGGAGCCTGGGTATGGCTACACCTTC. V usage is TRBV19 and J usage is TRBJ1-2; TRBD1 is a possible D gene (6 bases). Per the germline V gene, CDR1 is LNHDA and CDR2 is SQIVND (reference sequence). V was shortened by 9 bases and J by 5 bases, with 16 bases between the two germline ends. This CDR3 region has 13 residues.

The gene calls are TRBV28 and TRBJ2-6, with a weak D call TRBD2 (7 bases). With 7 bases removed from V and 2 bases from J, the gap between germline ends came to 18 bases. The CDR3 is 17 amino acids. Germline V lookup: CDR1 MDHEN, CDR2 SYDVKM. CDR3 sequence (DNA): TGTGCCAGCAAGGAGGGGGGGGGCAAAACTGGGGCCAACGTCCTGACTTTC. Protein: CASKEGGGKTGANVLTF.

The chain recombines TRBV19 with TRBJ1-6; D might be TRBD1 (5 bases). Trimming removed 1 base from V and 7 bases from J, with 8 bases in between. Germline V gene lookup returns CDR1 LNHDA and CDR2 SQIVND (reference sequence). The CDR3 runs to 14 residues. CDR3 region: CASSIGQSNSPLHF. For the CDR3, the DNA is TGTGCCAGTAGTATAGGACAGTCAAATTCACCCCTCCACTTT.

V usage is TRBV2 and J usage is TRBJ2-7, with TRBD2 matching 7 bases. This CDR3 comprises 11 residues. Germline CDR1 is SNHLY and CDR2 is FYNNEI. Germline trimming cut 6 bases from V and 7 bases from J; bases unmatched to any gene: 3. In DNA form, the CDR3 reads TGTGCCAGCAGGCGGGAGAGGGAGCAGTACTTC. Translating gives CASRREREQYF. The variable domain in full, completed from reference TRBV2 and TRBJ2-7, reads EPEVTQTPSHQVTQMGQEVILRCVPISNHLYFYWYRQILGQKVEFLVSFYNNEISEKSEIFDDQFSVERPDGSNFTLKIRSTKLEDSAMYFCASRREREQYFGPGTRLTVT.

With respect to this clone: In the same sample, other DNA sequences code for this CDR3. This rearrangement joins TRBV30 to TRBJ2-7, with TRBD1 matching 9 bases. The CDR3 has 13 residues. From germline, CDR1 is GTSNPN and CDR2 SVGIG (reference sequence). V was pared by 5 bases and J by 0 bases, with 2 bases of the junction left unmatched. CDR3 protein: CAWGTGSSYEQYF. CDR3 coding DNA: TGTGCCTGGGGGACAGGGAGCTCCTACGAGCAGTACTTC. The full variable domain, its missing parts supplied by reference TRBV30 and TRBJ2-7, is SQTIHQWPATLVQPVGSPLSLECTVEGTSNPNLYWYRQAAGRGLQLLFYSVGIGQISSEVPQNLSASRPQDRQFILSSKKLLLSDSGFYLCAWGTGSSYEQYFGPGTRLTVT.

J is TRBJ1-1 and V is TRBV7-6; TRBD1 might be the D (6 bases). Per germline, CDR1 SGHVS and CDR2 FNYEAQ. V lost 7 bases and J lost 2, with 14 bases in between. CDR3 length: 14 amino acids. CDR3 bases: TGTGCCAGCACCGCAGGGGCATCAAACACTGAAGCTTTCTTT. It yields the protein CASTAGASNTEAFF.

V and J are TRBV30 and TRBJ2-4, with D perhaps matching TRBD1 (5 bases). Trimming took 8 bases from V and 6 from J, leaving 14 bases between them. Germline loops: CDR1 GTSNPN, CDR2 SVGIG (reference sequence). This CDR3 is built from 12 residues. The CDR3 sequence is CAGSADRNIQYF. In DNA, the CDR3 is TGTGCCGGGTCAGCCGACAGAAACATTCAGTACTTC.

The chain is built from TRBV6-5 and TRBJ1-2; D remains ambiguous. V was shortened by 5 bases and J by 8 bases, with 9 bases between the two germline ends. The germline V gene encodes CDR1 MNHEY and CDR2 SVGAGI. The CDR3 runs 11 residues. The CDR3 coding sequence is TGTGCCAGCAGTCGGGTCGGAGGCTACACCTTC. Amino acid sequence: CASSRVGGYTF.

V and J are TRBV6-5 and TRBJ1-1; D is perhaps TRBD1 (5 bases). The CDR3 is 13 amino acids. CDR1 and CDR2 from the germline V gene are MNHEY and SVGAGI. Between the trimmed V and J ends, which lost 4 bases and 1 base, there was a span of 7 bases. The CDR3 sequence is CASSSQGNTEAFF. DNA of the CDR3: TGTGCCAGCAGTTCCCAGGGGAACACTGAAGCTTTCTTT.

This clone was recorded once. V usage is TRBV29-1 and J usage is TRBJ2-7; no firm D call. V was cut by 5 bases and J by 2 bases, with 13 bases left in between. Germline CDR1 SQVTM, CDR2 ANQGSEA. The CDR3 runs 13 residues. The CDR3 DNA is TGCAGCGTTCCGCACCAACTTACCTACGAGCAGTACTTC. Amino acids: CSVPHQLTYEQYF.